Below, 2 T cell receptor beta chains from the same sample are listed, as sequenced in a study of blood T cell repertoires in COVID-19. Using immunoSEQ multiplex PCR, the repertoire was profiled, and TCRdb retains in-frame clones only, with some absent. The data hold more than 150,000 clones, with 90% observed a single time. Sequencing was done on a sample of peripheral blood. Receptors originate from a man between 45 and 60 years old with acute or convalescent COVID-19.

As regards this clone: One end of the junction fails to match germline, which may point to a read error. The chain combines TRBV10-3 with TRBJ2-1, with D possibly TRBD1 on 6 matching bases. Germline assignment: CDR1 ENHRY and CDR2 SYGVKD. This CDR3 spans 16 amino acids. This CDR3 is CAIRDRAQGSDNEQFF. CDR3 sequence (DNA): TGTGCCATCAGGGATAGGGCACAGGGCTCCGACAATGAGCAGTTCTTC.

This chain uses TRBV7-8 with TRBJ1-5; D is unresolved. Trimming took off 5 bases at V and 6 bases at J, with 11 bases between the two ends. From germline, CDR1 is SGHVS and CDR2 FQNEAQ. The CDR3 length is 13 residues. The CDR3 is CASSLELPQPQHF. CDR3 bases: TGTGCCAGCAGCCTGGAGCTTCCTCAGCCCCAGCATTTT.